This TCR beta chain originates from a study of CD8+CD57+ T cells in acquired aplastic anemia. Study summary: Mean DNA quantity obtained from sorted CD4+ and CD8+ cells was about 3.5 ug. Read counts for CD4+ cells (from healthy donors) averaged about 10 million.

Profiles of TCR beta VDJ and CDR3 were generated from a genomic DNA template. Each CDR3 protein is one row after TCRdb ran MiXCR on the reads. This table has 130,000 or so distinct CDR3 sequences, more than 35% appearing once. As for this clonotype: As yet, its antigen is unknown.

This CDR3 has 15 amino acids. Per germline, CDR1 GTSNPN and CDR2 SVGIG (reference sequence). V was trimmed by 2 bases and J by 7 bases, leaving 18 bases between them. Whole-study results and caveats: Patients and controls were not found to differ significantly in CD8+ Simpson's diversity. There were 25 to 35 CD8+ CDR3 sequences that occurred in both patients and controls.

The sample comprised sorted CD4+, CD8+, or CD8+CD57+ T cells (not recorded which) from PBMCs. This clonotype originated in a human donor in good health, serving as a control. The J gene is TRBJ1-5, the V gene TRBV30; a possible D gene is TRBD1 (5 bases). This chain's CDR3 is CAWSTGIFGGQPQHF. The CDR3 DNA sequence: TGTGCCTGGAGTACGGGAATCTTTGGGGGACAGCCCCAGCATTTT.